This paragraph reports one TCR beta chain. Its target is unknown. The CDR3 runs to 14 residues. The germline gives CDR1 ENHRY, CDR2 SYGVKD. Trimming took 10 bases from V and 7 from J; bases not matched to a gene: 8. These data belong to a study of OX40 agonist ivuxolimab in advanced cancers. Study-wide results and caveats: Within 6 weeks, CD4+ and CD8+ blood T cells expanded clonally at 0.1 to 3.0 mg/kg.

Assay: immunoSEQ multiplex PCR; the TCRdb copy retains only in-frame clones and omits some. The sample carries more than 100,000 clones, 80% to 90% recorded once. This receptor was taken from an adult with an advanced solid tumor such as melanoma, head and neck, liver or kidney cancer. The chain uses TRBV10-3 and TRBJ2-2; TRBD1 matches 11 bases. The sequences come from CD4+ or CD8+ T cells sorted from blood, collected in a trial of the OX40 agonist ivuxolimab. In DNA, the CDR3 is TGTGCCAGCGAGGACAGGGGGCAATTCGGGGAGCTGTTTTTT. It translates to CASEDRGQFGELFF.